The clone carrying this T cell receptor (beta chain) was counted once. Trimming stripped 0 bases from V and 7 bases from J, with 18 bases between. The CDR3 runs to 17 residues. The V gene's germline CDR1 is LGHNA and CDR2 YNFKEQ. Followed over time, Seattle patients had been enrolled while infection was active. This specimen belongs to a study of blood T cell repertoires in COVID-19. Clones were read by immunoSEQ multiplex PCR, and TCRdb kept only the in-frame ones, dropping some. The sample lists tens of thousands of clones, 87% occurring once. V gene TRBV4-2 combines with J gene TRBJ1-4; possible D gene TRBD1, 6 bases. The sample consisted of peripheral blood. This receptor was taken from an older woman with COVID-19, enrolled during active disease. CDR3 in amino acids: CASSQEETGWSAEKLFF. The CDR3 bases are TGTGCCAGCAGCCAAGAGGAGACAGGCTGGAGTGCTGAAAAACTGTTTTTT.